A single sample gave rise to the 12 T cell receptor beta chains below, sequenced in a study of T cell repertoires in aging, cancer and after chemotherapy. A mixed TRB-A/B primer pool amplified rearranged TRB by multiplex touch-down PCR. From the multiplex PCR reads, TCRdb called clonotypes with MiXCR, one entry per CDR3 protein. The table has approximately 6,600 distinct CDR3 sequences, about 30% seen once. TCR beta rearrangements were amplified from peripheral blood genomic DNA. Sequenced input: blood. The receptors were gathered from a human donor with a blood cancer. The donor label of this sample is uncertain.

CDR3 bases: TGTGCCAGCAGCTGGGACGGATCCTATGGCTACACCTTC. It specifies CASSWDGSYGYTF. This chain connects TRBV5-5 to TRBJ1-2; a weak D match, TRBD1 (5 bases). The CDR3 is made up of 13 amino acids. Germline V gene data show CDR1 as SGHKS and CDR2 as YYEKEE (reference sequence). V dropped 3 bases and J dropped 4 bases, with 10 bases sitting between them. Supplemented by reference TRBV5-5 and TRBJ1-2, the full variable domain reads DAGVTQSPTHLIKTRGQQVTLRCSPISGHKSVSWYQQVLGQGPQFIFQYYEKEERGRGNFPDRFSARQFPNYSSELNVNALLLGDSALYLCASSWDGSYGYTFGSGTRLTVV.

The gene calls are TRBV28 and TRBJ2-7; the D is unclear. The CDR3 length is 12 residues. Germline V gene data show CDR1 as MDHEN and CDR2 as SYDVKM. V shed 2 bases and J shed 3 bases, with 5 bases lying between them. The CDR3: CASSLTVYEQYF. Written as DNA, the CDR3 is TGTGCCAGCAGTTTAACAGTCTACGAGCAGTACTTC.

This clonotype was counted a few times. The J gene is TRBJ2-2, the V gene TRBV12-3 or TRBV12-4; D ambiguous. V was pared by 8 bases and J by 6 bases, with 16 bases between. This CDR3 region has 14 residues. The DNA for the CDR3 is TGTGCCAGCCAGGCCCCCTCTGGGGCCGGGGAGCTGTTTTTT. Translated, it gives CASQAPSGAGELFF.

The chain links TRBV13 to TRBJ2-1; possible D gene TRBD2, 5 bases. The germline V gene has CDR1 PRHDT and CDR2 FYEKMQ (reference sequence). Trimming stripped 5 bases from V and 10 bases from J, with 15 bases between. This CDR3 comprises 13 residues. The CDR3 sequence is CASSGHTRPEQFF. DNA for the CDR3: TGTGCCAGCAGCGGCCATACTAGGCCAGAGCAGTTCTTC.

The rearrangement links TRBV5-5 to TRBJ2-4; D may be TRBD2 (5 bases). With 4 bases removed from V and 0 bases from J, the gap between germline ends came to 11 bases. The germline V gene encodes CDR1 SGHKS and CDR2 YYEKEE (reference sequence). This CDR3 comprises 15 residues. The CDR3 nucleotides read TGTGCCAGCAGCCTTTGGACTCAAGCCAAAAACATTCAGTACTTC. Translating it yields CASSLWTQAKNIQYF.

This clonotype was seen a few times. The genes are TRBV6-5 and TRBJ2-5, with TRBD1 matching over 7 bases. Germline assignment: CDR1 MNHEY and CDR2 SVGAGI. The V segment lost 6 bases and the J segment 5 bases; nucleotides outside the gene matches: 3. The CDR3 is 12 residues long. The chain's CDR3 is CASRGQVETQYF. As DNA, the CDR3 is TGTGCCAGCAGAGGACAGGTGGAGACCCAGTACTTC.

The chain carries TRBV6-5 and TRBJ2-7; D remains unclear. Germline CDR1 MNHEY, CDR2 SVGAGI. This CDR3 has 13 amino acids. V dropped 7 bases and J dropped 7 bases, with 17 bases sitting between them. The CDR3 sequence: CASMSDGLGEQYF. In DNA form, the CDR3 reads TGTGCCAGCATGTCGGACGGTCTGGGAGAGCAGTACTTC.

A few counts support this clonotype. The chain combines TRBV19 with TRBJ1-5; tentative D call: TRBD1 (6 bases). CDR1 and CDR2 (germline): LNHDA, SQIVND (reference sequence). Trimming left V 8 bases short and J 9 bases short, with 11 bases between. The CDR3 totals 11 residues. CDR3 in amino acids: CASRGGGPQHF. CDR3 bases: TGTGCCAGTCGGGGGGGCGGGCCCCAGCATTTT.

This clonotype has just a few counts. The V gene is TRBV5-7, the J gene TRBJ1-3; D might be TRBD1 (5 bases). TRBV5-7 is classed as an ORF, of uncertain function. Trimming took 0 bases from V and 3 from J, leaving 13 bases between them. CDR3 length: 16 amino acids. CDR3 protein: CASSLAGGAGGNTIYF. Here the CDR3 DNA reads TGTGCCAGCAGCTTGGCCGGAGGGGCGGGTGGAAACACCATATATTTT.

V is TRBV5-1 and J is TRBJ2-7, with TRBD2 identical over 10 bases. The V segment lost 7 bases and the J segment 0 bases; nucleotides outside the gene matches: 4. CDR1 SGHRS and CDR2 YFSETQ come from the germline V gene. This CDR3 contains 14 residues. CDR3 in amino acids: CASRPSGSSYEQYF. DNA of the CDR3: TGCGCCAGCCGCCCTAGCGGGAGCTCCTACGAGCAGTACTTC.

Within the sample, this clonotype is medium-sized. The CDR3 sequence is CSVGEEQPQHF. In nucleotides, the CDR3 is TGCAGCGTTGGGGAAGAACAGCCCCAGCATTTT. The rearrangement joins TRBV29-1 to TRBJ1-5; D gene unclear. The CDR3 extends over 11 amino acids. Germline CDR1 and CDR2: SQVTM and ANQGSEA. With 4 bases removed from V and 7 bases from J, the gap between germline ends came to 8 bases.

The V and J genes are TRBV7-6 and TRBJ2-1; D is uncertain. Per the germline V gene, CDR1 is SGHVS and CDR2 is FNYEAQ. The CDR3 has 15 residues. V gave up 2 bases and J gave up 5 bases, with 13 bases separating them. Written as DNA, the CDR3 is TGTGCCAGCAGCTTATTCACGGGCCCCGACAATGAGCAGTTCTTC. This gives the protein CASSLFTGPDNEQFF.